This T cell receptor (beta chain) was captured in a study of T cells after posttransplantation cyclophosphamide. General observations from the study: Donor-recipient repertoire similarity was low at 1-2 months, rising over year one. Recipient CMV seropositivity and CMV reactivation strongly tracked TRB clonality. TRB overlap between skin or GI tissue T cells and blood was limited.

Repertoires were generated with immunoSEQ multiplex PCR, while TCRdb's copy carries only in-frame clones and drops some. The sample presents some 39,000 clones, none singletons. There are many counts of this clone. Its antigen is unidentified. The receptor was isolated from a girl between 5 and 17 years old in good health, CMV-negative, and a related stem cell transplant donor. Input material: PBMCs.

CDR3 nucleotides: TGTGCCAGCAGTGGGACTAGCGGGAGCACCGGGGAGCTGTTTTTT. Translated, it gives CASSGTSGSTGELFF. This chain joins TRBV2 and TRBJ2-2, with 13 bases identical to TRBD2. Germline loops: CDR1 SNHLY, CDR2 FYNNEI. There are 15 residues in the CDR3. V dropped 4 bases and J dropped 4; count of bases not matched to a gene: 0.